A single T cell receptor beta chain is shown here with its context. Its antigen is still unknown. The sample is drawn from a study of OX40 agonist ivuxolimab in advanced cancers. Background on the study: While on treatment, patients had intravenous ivuxolimab at 0.01 to 10 mg/kg every 2 weeks. The diagnoses of dose-escalation patients were hepatocellular carcinoma, melanoma, renal cell or head and neck cancer. Study-level findings and limits: Averaging showed that CD8+ T cells had more expanded clones than CD4+ did.

The CDR3 has 11 amino acids. The germline V gene encodes CDR1 MRHNA and CDR2 SNTAGT. V was cut by 2 bases and J by 10 bases, with 6 bases left in between. Clones were sequenced by immunoSEQ multiplex PCR, and TCRdb holds only the in-frame ones, with some missing. Among some 19,000 clones listed, 68% were seen once. V gene TRBV6-4 combines with J gene TRBJ2-1; D call uncertain. Sequenced here: CD4+ or CD8+ T cells sorted from blood, sampled in a trial of the OX40 agonist ivuxolimab. This clonotype originated in an adult with an advanced solid tumor such as melanoma, head and neck, liver or kidney cancer. The CDR3 is CASSDGGEQFF. CDR3 DNA sequence: TGTGCCAGCAGTGACGGTGGGGAGCAGTTCTTC.